This T cell receptor beta chain comes out of a study of glioma-infiltrating T cells after dendritic cell vaccination. About the research overall: The vaccine used monocyte-derived dendritic cells pulsed overnight with autologous tumor lysate. The study, taken as a whole, reports: Only a small number of patients had complete blood and tumor samples.

Details on this clone: The antigen is undetermined.

V shed 2 bases, J shed 5 bases, and the junction held 10 bases outside the gene matches. Germline V lookup: CDR1 LNHNV, CDR2 YYDKDF (reference sequence). This CDR3 is built from 16 residues. No glioblastoma patient carried an isocitrate dehydrogenase mutation. The table came from immunoSEQ multiplex PCR; TCRdb's copy has only in-frame clones and leaves some out. The sample has about 100,000 clones, around three quarters seen once. This receptor was obtained from a human donor with glioblastoma. The starting material was blood, obtained before dendritic cell vaccination. The chain employs TRBV15 and TRBJ2-3; TRBD2 matches at 7 bases. CDR3 bases: TGTGCCACCAGCAGATCCCCGGGTTCGGGGGGAGATACGCAGTATTTT. Its protein is CATSRSPGSGGDTQYF. Full variable domain (rest looked up from reference TRBV15 and TRBJ2-3): DAMVIQNPRYQVTQFGKPVTLSCSQTLNHNVMYWYQQKSSQAPKLLFHYYDKDFNNEADTPDNFQSRRPNTSFCFLDIRSPGLGDTAMYLCATSRSPGSGGDTQYFGPGTRLTVL.